This entry lists 4 T cell receptor beta chains sequenced from one sample in a study of T cell repertoires in cytomegalovirus infection. Their antigens remain unidentified. Each CDR3 protein is one row after TCRdb ran MiXCR on the reads. The sample holds approximately 70,000 distinct CDR3 sequences, more than 20% seen once. Material: PBMCs, sequenced either directly or after in vitro stimulation (not recorded which). The source is a human donor in good health (CMV status not recorded). Some clones in this sample may be carry-over from other donors' samples.

This clonotype came up many times. The chain employs TRBV7-8 and TRBJ2-1; D is possibly TRBD1 or TRBD2 (6 bases each). Trimming took 4 bases from V and 8 from J, leaving 18 bases between them. Germline V gives CDR1 SGHVS, CDR2 FQNEAQ. The CDR3 runs 15 residues. The CDR3 loop is CASSSPTRGADEQFF. Written as DNA, the CDR3 is TGTGCCAGCAGCTCACCGACTAGGGGGGCGGATGAGCAGTTCTTC.

The chain recombines TRBV7-3 with TRBJ2-5; D is possibly TRBD1 (6 bases). The ends were cut back, 6 bases at V and 4 bases at J, with 18 bases in the middle. Germline V gene sequence: CDR1 SGHTA, CDR2 FQGTGA. CDR3 length: 15 amino acids. CDR3 sequence reads: CASSTGPGLRETQYF. In nucleotides, the CDR3 is TGTGCCAGCAGTACAGGGCCAGGGCTTCGAGAGACCCAGTACTTC.

The chain joins TRBV7-9 to TRBJ1-3; the D gene is possibly TRBD1 (6 bases). The germline V and J ends were trimmed by 11 bases and 3 bases, with 17 bases remaining between them. The CDR3 is 14 residues long. CDR1 and CDR2 (germline): SEHNR, FQNEAQ (reference sequence). The CDR3 is CAEADRRFGNTIYF. The CDR3, as DNA: TGTGCCGAGGCGGACAGAAGGTTTGGAAACACCATATATTTT.

The V call is TRBV7-2, the J call TRBJ1-2; maybe TRBD1 (6 bases). Germline CDR1 is SGHTA and CDR2 is FQGNSA. V was clipped by 3 bases and J by 2 bases, with 13 bases between them. The CDR3 is 15 amino acids. The CDR3 loop is CASSFGGGGNYGYTF. The CDR3 DNA reads as TGTGCCAGCAGCTTTGGTGGAGGGGGGAACTATGGCTACACCTTC.